The rows below give T cell receptor beta chains drawn from one sample of a study of regulatory T cells in long-lasting Graves disease. TCRdb itself ran the multiplex PCR reads through MiXCR, one entry per CDR3 protein. The table has roughly 400,000 distinct CDR3 sequences, roughly a fifth seen once; the top ten hold roughly 13%. The material sequenced was peripheral blood mononuclear cells (PBMCs), taken when the disease was refractory, from a patient treated with antithyroid drugs. These receptors all come from a female donor with Graves disease. The CDR3 runs from the conserved cysteine through the conserved F or W. The D gene is left open where the match is weak. Where a row states a size, it is once, few, many or the class of an expanded clone; other rows omit it.

j_call v_call d_call clone_size cdr3_aa cdr3_nt
TRBJ2-7 TRBV11-2 TRBD2 few CASSFSGRTGYEQYF TGTGCCAGCAGCTTTAGCGGGAGGACCGGCTACGAGCAGTACTTC
TRBJ2-5 TRBV6-1 TRBD1 few CASSEDGTAQETQYF TGTGCCAGCAGTGAAGATGGGACAGCCCAAGAGACCCAGTACTTC
TRBJ2-7 TRBV27 TRBD2 many CASSLTSGISYEQYF TGTGCCAGCAGTTTAACTAGCGGGATCTCCTACGAGCAGTACTTC
TRBJ1-2 TRBV12-3/TRBV12-4 TRBD1 many CASGRDRGRGYTF TGTGCCAGCGGCCGGGACAGGGGGCGAGGCTACACCTTC
TRBJ2-5 TRBV5-1 TRBD1 - CASSQGTAETQYF TGCGCCAGCAGCCAAGGGACAGCAGAGACCCAGTACTTC
TRBJ2-1 TRBV6-1 - - CASSTLHRTSYNEQFF TGTGCCAGCAGTACCCTACACCGAACATCCTACAATGAGCAGTTCTTC
TRBJ2-2 TRBV9 TRBD1 few CASNYRGFATGELFF TGTGCCAGCAACTACAGGGGTTTCGCCACCGGGGAGCTGTTTTTT
TRBJ1-5 TRBV28 TRBD1 many CASSLSEQGNQPQHF TGTGCCAGCAGTTTATCCGAACAGGGGAATCAGCCCCAGCATTTT
TRBJ1-4 TRBV7-9 TRBD1 few CASSLDWDLQGRPNEKLFF TGTGCCAGCAGCTTAGATTGGGACCTACAGGGGCGGCCTAATGAAAAACTGTTTTTT
TRBJ1-2 TRBV6-5 - - CASSYAGFGYTF TGTGCCAGCAGTTACGCAGGGTTTGGCTACACCTTC
TRBJ2-3 TRBV28 TRBD2 few CASRGGAGNTDTQYF TGTGCCAGCAGGGGGGGAGCGGGGAACACAGATACGCAGTATTTT
TRBJ2-7 TRBV29-1 TRBD2 few CSVTLAGTTYEQYF TGCAGCGTTACCTTAGCGGGCACTACCTACGAGCAGTACTTC
TRBJ2-2 TRBV28 - many CASSSPGANTGELFF TGTGCCAGCAGTTCCCCGGGGGCGAACACCGGGGAGCTGTTTTTT
TRBJ2-5 TRBV9 TRBD1 few CASSPSTGFETQYF TGTGCCAGCAGCCCCTCGACAGGGTTTGAGACCCAGTACTTC
TRBJ1-1 TRBV9 - - CASSGTRDAHTEAFF TGTGCCAGCAGCGGAACCAGGGATGCTCACACTGAAGCTTTCTTT
TRBJ1-2 TRBV4-1 TRBD1 - CASSQDQGQGAGGYTF TGCGCCAGCAGCCAAGACCAAGGACAGGGAGCGGGAGGCTACACCTTC
TRBJ1-1 TRBV7-8 - many CASSLTVAEAFF TGTGCCAGCAGCTTAACAGTCGCTGAAGCTTTCTTT
TRBJ2-4 TRBV3-1 - - CASSQGERPAKNIQYF TGTGCCAGCAGCCAAGGGGAGCGACCAGCCAAAAACATTCAGTACTTC
TRBJ1-1 TRBV2 - many CASSQTQANTEAFF TGTGCCAGCAGCCAAACACAGGCGAACACTGAAGCTTTCTTT
TRBJ2-7 TRBV28 - many CASSFESPYEQYF TGTGCCAGCAGTTTCGAAAGCCCTTACGAGCAGTACTTC
TRBJ2-6 TRBV7-9 - - CASSFPAGSLSGANVLTF TGTGCCAGCAGCTTCCCAGCGGGCTCCCTCTCTGGGGCCAACGTCCTGACTTTC
TRBJ2-7 TRBV20-1 - - CSARDFGEMEQYF TGCAGTGCTAGAGATTTCGGGGAAATGGAGCAGTACTTC
TRBJ1-3 TRBV20-1 - - CSATSSGNTIYF TGCAGTGCTACCAGCTCTGGAAACACCATATATTTT
TRBJ1-1 TRBV14 - few CASSQSGARPLNTEAFF TGTGCCAGCAGCCAAAGCGGCGCGAGACCCTTAAACACTGAAGCTTTCTTT
TRBJ1-4 TRBV30 - - CAWSRGYGHEKLFF TGTGCCTGGAGTCGGGGGTACGGTCATGAAAAACTGTTTTTT
TRBJ1-2 TRBV7-2 - few CASSLEGVGALGYTF TGTGCCAGCAGCTTAGAGGGTGTGGGGGCGCTTGGCTACACCTTC
TRBJ1-4 TRBV15 - many CATSGRLGAGNEKLFF TGTGCCACCAGCGGCCGGTTAGGGGCAGGTAATGAAAAACTGTTTTTT
TRBJ1-2 TRBV12-5 - - CASGPRVGYTF TGTGCTAGTGGCCCCCGGGTCGGCTACACCTTC
TRBJ2-5 TRBV27 - many CASGLQETQYF TGTGCCAGCGGCCTCCAAGAGACCCAGTACTTC
TRBJ1-2 TRBV12-5 TRBD1 many CASGFDTTGQGHYGYTF TGTGCTAGTGGTTTTGATACTACGGGACAGGGGCACTATGGCTACACCTTC
TRBJ1-5 TRBV12-3/TRBV12-4 - many CASSQNQPQHF TGTGCCAGCAGCCAGAATCAGCCCCAGCATTTT
TRBJ1-5 TRBV27 - - CACSFRGPNQPQHF TGTGCCTGCAGTTTTCGGGGCCCTAATCAGCCCCAGCATTTT
TRBJ2-2 TRBV9 TRBD1 - CASSGGQGNAGELFF TGTGCCAGCAGCGGAGGACAGGGAAACGCCGGGGAGCTGTTTTTT
TRBJ2-2 TRBV5-1 - many CASSLAELSGELFF TGCGCCAGCAGCTTGGCGGAGTTGTCCGGGGAGCTGTTTTTT
TRBJ2-7 TRBV7-8 TRBD2 many CASSLETGTSGAPYEQYF TGTGCCAGCAGCTTGGAGACCGGGACTAGCGGGGCTCCCTACGAGCAGTACTTC
TRBJ2-2 TRBV25-1 TRBD1 - CASSDDRVTGELFF TGTGCCAGCAGTGACGACAGGGTTACCGGGGAGCTGTTTTTT
TRBJ1-1 TRBV20-1 TRBD1 - CSAPQGMAEAFF TGCAGTGCCCCACAGGGGATGGCTGAAGCTTTCTTT
TRBJ1-4 TRBV3-1 - - CASSLDSVSEKLFF TGTGCCAGCAGCCTCGACTCCGTTAGTGAAAAACTGTTTTTT
TRBJ1-5 TRBV2 TRBD1 many CASTSGTGGFQPQHF TGTGCCAGCACATCCGGGACAGGGGGCTTTCAGCCCCAGCATTTT
TRBJ1-4 TRBV28 TRBD1 many CASSLLGQVSNEKLFF TGTGCCAGCAGTTTACTAGGACAGGTCTCTAATGAAAAACTGTTTTTT
TRBJ1-6 TRBV28 - many CAIGDLGVSPLHF TGTGCCATAGGAGACCTAGGAGTCTCACCCCTCCACTTT
TRBJ2-1 TRBV20-1 - - CSASGGASYNEQFF TGCAGTGCTAGCGGTGGCGCGTCCTACAATGAGCAGTTCTTC